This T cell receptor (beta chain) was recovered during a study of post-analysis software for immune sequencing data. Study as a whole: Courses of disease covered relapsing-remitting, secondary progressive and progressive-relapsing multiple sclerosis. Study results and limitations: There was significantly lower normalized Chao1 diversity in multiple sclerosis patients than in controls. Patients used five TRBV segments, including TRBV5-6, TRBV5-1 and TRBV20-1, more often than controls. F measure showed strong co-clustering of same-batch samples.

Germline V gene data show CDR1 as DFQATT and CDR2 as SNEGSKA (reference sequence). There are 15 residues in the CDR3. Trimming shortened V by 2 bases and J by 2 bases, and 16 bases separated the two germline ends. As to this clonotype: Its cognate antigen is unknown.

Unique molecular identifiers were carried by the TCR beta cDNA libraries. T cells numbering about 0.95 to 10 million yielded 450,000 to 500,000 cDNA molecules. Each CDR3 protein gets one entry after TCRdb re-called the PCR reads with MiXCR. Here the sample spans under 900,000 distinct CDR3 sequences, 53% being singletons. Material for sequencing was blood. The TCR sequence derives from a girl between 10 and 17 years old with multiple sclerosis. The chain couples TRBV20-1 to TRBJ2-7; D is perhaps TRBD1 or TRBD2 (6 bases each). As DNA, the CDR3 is TGCAGTGCTAGAACCGCGGGACGGGACACCTACGAGCAGTACTTC. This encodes CSARTAGRDTYEQYF.